This is a list of T cell receptor beta chains from one sample in a study of T cells in Graves' hyperthyroidism and ophthalmopathy. TCRdb re-called the multiplex PCR reads with MiXCR, one entry per CDR3 protein. The table records approximately 600,000 distinct CDR3 sequences, 13% to 15% of them present only once. Sequencing was carried out using blood. These receptors came from a woman between 18 and 29 years old with Graves' ophthalmopathy. Both conserved end residues are part of each CDR3. Each record gives: D gene, V gene, J gene, clone size, CDR3 DNA, CDR3 protein. The D gene is left open where the match is weak. The size field is filled for only some rows; it gives once, few, many or a size class.

>TRBD1|TRBV10-2|TRBJ1-5|many
TGCGCCAGCAGTGAGTCGGACAGGGTGAATCAGCCCCAGCATTTT
CASSESDRVNQPQHF
>TRBD2|TRBV11-2|TRBJ2-1|many
TGTGCCAGCAGCCAACTCAGAACTAGCGGGAGGGCCTGCTCCTACAATGAGCAGTTCTTC
CASSQLRTSGRACSYNEQFF
>NA|TRBV5-6|TRBJ2-1|few
TGTGCCAGCAGCTCTTCTCCGCTCGGACAAGACTGGGATGAGCAGTTCTTC
CASSSSPLGQDWDEQFF
>NA|TRBV2|TRBJ1-2|NA
TGTGCCAGCAGTCCCCAGGTTCTGGGAATAAGGGGCTACACCTTC
CASSPQVLGIRGYTF
>NA|TRBV7-3|TRBJ1-1|many
TGTGCCAGCAGCTTAACGTGGGGCACTGAAGCTTTCTTT
CASSLTWGTEAFF
>TRBD2|TRBV28|TRBJ2-4|many
TGTGCCAGCACCCTGGGACTAGCGGGCCTAAACATTCAGTACTTC
CASTLGLAGLNIQYF
>TRBD2|TRBV11-3|TRBJ2-2|many
TGTGCCAGCAGCCGGACTAGCGGGAACACCGGGGAGCTGTTTTTT
CASSRTSGNTGELFF
>NA|TRBV9|TRBJ1-4|many
TGTGCCAGCAGCCCCACAGGGCAGCCATCGACTAATGAAAAACTGTTTTTT
CASSPTGQPSTNEKLFF
>NA|TRBV7-2|TRBJ1-2|many
TGTGCCAGCAGCGCTGCGGGCTACACCTTC
CASSAAGYTF
>NA|TRBV20-1|TRBJ2-1|few
TGCAGTGCTAGAGTAGAGTTATATGAGCAGTTCTTC
CSARVELYEQFF
>TRBD1|TRBV7-9|TRBJ2-3|many
TGTGCCAGCAGTTTCTCTCGGGACAGCTCTAGCACAGATACGCAGTATTTT
CASSFSRDSSSTDTQYF
>NA|TRBV2|TRBJ2-7|many
TGTGCCAGCAGTGAAGCTTGGCATCCGGAGCAGTACTTC
CASSEAWHPEQYF
>TRBD2|TRBV18|TRBJ2-1|many
TGTGCCAGCTCACCAGCAGCGGGAGGGTATTCGAATGAGCAGTTCTTC
CASSPAAGGYSNEQFF
>NA|TRBV27|TRBJ2-2|many
TGTGCCAGCAGTTTATATCGGGGTCCTCCCTCCGGGGAGCTGTTTTTT
CASSLYRGPPSGELFF
>NA|TRBV28|TRBJ1-1|NA
TGTGCCAGCATCCCCGGTGGGGGCAGGGCTGAAGCTTTCTTT
CASIPGGGRAEAFF
>NA|TRBV28|TRBJ2-7|many
TGTGCCAGCACCCCCCGTCGGGGTTCCTACGAGCAGTACTTC
CASTPRRGSYEQYF